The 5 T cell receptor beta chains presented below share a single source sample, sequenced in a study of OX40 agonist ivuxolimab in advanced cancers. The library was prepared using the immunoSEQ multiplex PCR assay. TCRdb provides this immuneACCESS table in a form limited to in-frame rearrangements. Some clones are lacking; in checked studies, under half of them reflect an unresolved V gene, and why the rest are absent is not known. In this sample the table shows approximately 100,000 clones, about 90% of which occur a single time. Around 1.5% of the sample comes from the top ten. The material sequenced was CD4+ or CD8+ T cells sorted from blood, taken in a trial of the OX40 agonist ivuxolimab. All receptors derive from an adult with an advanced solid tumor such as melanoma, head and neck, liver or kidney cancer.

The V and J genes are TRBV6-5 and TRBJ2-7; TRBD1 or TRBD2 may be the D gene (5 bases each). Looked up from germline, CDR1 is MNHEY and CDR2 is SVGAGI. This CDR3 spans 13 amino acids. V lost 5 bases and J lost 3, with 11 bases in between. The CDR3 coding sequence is TGTGCCAGCAGTACGGGGCAGCTCTACGAGCAGTACTTC. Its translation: CASSTGQLYEQYF.

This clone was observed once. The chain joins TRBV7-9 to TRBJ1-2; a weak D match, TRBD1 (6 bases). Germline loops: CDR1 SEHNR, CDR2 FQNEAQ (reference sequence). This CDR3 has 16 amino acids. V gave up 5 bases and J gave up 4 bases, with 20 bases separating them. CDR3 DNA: TGTGCCAGCAGCAAAGGGGGAAGGGGCAGCCCCTATGGCTACACCTTC. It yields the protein CASSKGGRGSPYGYTF.

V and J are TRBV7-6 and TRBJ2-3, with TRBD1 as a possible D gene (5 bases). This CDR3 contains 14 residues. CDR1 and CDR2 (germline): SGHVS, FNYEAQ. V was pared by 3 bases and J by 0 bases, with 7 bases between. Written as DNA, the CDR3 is TGTGCCAGCAGCTTTCAGGGTAGCACAGATACGCAGTATTTT. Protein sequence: CASSFQGSTDTQYF.

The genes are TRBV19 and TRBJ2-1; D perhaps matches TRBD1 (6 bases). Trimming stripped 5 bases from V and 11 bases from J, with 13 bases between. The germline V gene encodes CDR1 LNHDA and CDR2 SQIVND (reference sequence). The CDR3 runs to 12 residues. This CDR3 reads CASSPNREKQFF. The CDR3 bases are TGTGCCAGTAGTCCAAACAGGGAGAAGCAGTTCTTC.

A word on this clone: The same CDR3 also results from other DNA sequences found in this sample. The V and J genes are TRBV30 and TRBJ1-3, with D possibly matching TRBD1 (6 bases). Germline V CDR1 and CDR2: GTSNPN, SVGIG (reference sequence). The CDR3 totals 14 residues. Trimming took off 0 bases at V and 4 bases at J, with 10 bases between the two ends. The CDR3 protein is CAWSVGGPGNTIYF. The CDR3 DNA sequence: TGTGCCTGGAGTGTAGGGGGGCCGGGAAACACCATATATTTT. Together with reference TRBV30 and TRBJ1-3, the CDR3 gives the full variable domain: SQTIHQWPATLVQPVGSPLSLECTVEGTSNPNLYWYRQAAGRGLQLLFYSVGIGQISSEVPQNLSASRPQDRQFILSSKKLLLSDSGFYLCAWSVGGPGNTIYFGEGSWLTVV.